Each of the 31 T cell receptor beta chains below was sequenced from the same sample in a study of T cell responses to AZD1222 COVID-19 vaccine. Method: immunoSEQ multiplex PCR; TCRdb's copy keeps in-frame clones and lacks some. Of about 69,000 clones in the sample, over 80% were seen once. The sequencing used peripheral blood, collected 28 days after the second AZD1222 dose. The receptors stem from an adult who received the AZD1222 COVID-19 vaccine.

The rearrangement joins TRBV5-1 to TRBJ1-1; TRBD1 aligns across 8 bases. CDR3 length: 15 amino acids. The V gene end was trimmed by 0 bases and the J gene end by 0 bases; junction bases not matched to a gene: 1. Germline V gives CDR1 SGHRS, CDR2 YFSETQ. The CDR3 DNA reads TGCGCCAGCAGCTTGGGGGACAGGTTGAACACTGAAGCTTTCTTT. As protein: CASSLGDRLNTEAFF.

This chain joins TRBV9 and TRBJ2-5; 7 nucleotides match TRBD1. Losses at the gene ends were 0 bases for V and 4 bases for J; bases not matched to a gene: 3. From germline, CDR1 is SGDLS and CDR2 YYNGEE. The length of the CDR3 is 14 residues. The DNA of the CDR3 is TGTGCCAGCAGCGTAGGTCCAGGGGGAGAGACCCAGTACTTC. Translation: CASSVGPGGETQYF.

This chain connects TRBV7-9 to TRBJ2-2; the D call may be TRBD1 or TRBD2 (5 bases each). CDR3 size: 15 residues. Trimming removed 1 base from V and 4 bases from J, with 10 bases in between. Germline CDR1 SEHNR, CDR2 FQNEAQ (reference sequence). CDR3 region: CASSLDVGATGELFF. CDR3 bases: TGTGCCAGCAGCTTAGACGTCGGGGCCACCGGGGAGCTGTTTTTT.

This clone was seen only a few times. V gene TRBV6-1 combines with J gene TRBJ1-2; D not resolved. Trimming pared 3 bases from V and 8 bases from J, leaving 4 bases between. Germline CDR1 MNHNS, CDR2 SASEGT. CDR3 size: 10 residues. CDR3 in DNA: TGTGCCAGCAGTGACCGAGGCTACACCTTC. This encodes CASSDRGYTF.

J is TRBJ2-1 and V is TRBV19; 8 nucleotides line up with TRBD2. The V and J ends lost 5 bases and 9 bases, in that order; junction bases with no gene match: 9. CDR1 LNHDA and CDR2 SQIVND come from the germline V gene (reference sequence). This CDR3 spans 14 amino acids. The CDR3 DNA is TGTGCCAGTAGTGCTACGGGACTAGTAGTTGAGCAGTTCTTC. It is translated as CASSATGLVVEQFF.

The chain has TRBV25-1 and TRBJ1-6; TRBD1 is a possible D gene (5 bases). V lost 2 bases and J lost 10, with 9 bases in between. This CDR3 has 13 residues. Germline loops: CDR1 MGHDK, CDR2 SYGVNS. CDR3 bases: TGTGCCAGCAGTGAAGCAGGGTTCTCACCCCTCCACTTT. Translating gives CASSEAGFSPLHF.

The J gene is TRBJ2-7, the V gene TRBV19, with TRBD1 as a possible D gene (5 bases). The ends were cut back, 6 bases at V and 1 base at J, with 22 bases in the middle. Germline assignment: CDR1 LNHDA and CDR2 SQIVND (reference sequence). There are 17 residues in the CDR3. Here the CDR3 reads CASSHPKGSGLSYEQYF. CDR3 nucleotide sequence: TGTGCCAGTAGCCATCCAAAGGGGTCTGGGCTTTCCTACGAGCAGTACTTC.

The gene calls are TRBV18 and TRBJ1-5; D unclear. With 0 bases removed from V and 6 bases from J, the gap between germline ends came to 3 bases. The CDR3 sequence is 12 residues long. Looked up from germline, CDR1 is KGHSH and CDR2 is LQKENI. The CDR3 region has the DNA TGTGCCAGCTCACCACCGGGTCAGCCCCAGCATTTT. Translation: CASSPPGQPQHF.

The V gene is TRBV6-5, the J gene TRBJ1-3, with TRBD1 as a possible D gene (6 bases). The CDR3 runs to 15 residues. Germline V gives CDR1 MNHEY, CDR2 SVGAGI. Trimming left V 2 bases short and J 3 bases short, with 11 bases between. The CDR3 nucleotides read TGTGCCAGCAGTTACCCGGGGGCGCTTGGAAACACCATATATTTT. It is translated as CASSYPGALGNTIYF.

CDR3 nucleotide sequence: TGTGCCAGCAGCCCCTCCAACACGTTTTATGGCTACACCTTC. This encodes CASSPSNTFYGYTF. The chain recombines TRBV3-1 (or the pseudogene TRBV3-2) with TRBJ1-2; D is ambiguous. Germline V CDR1 and CDR2: LGHDT, YNNKEL (reference sequence). The CDR3 is 14 residues long. With 4 bases removed from V and 5 bases from J, the gap between germline ends came to 14 bases.

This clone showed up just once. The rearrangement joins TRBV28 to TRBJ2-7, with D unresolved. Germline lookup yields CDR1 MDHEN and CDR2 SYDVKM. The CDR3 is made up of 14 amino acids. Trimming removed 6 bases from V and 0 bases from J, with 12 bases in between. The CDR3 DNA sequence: TGTGCCAGCAGCTTTGACAATTTCTCCTACGAGCAGTACTTC. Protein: CASSFDNFSYEQYF.

CDR3 in amino acids: CASSARGQGDDEQYF. The CDR3 DNA reads TGTGCCAGCAGCGCGAGGGGACAGGGGGATGACGAGCAGTACTTC. This chain uses TRBV9 with TRBJ2-7; the match to TRBD1 covers 11 bases. The J segment lost 5 bases and the V segment lost 3 bases, leaving 7 bases of the junction unmatched. This CDR3 is built from 15 residues. Germline-derived CDR1 and CDR2 are SGDLS and YYNGEE. The entire variable domain, with the rest obtained from reference TRBV9 and TRBJ2-7, is as follows: DSGVTQTPKHLITATGQRVTLRCSPRSGDLSVYWYQQSLDQGLQFLIQYYNGEERAKGNILERFSAQQFPDLHSELNLSSLELGDSALYFCASSARGQGDDEQYFGPGTRLTVT.

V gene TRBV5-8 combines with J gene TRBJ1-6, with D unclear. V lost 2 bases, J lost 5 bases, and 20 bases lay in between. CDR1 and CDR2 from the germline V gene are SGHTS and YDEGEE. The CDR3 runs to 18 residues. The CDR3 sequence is CASSLMRAGAGDNSPLHF. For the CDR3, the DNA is TGTGCCAGCAGCTTAATGCGGGCGGGAGCAGGCGATAATTCACCCCTCCACTTT.

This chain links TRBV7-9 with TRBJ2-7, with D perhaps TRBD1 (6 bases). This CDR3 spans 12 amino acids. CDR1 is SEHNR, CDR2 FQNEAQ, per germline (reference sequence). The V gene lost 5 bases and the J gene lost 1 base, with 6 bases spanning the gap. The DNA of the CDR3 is TGTGCCAGCAGCCAGGGGTCCTACGAGCAGTACTTC. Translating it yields CASSQGSYEQYF.

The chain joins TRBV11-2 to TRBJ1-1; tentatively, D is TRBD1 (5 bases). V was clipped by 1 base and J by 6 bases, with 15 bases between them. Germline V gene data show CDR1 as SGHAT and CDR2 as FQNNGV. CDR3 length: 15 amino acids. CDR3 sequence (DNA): TGTGCCAGCAGCTTAGTGGCGGGGGGAGGACCTGAAGCTTTCTTT. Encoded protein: CASSLVAGGGPEAFF.

The CDR3 sequence is CASSFAGLDTEAFF. For the CDR3, the DNA is TGTGCCAGCAGTTTCGCAGGGTTGGACACTGAAGCTTTCTTT. The V and J genes are TRBV27 and TRBJ1-1; D perhaps matches TRBD1 (5 bases). Germline values: CDR1 MNHEY, CDR2 SMNVEV (reference sequence). There are 14 residues in the CDR3. Trimming removed 3 bases at V and 3 bases at J, with 11 bases between.

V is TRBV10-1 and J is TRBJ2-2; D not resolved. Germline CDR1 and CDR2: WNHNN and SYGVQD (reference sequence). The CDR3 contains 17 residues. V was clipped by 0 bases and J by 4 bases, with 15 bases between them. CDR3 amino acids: CASSESFLASSTGELFF. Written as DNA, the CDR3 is TGCGCCAGCAGTGAGTCGTTTCTCGCCAGTAGCACCGGGGAGCTGTTTTTT.

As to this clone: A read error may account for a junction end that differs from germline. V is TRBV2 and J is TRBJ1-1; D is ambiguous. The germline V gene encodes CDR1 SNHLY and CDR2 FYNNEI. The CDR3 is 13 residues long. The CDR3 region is CASREEVNTEAFF. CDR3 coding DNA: TGTGCCAGCAGGGAAGAGGTAAACACTGAAGCTTTCTTT.

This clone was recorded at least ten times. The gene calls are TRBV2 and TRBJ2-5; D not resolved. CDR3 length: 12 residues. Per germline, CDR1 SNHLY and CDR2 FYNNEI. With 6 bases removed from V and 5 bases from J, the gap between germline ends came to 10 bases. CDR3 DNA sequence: TGTGCCAGCAGCCTGGGGATGGAGACCCAGTACTTC. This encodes CASSLGMETQYF.

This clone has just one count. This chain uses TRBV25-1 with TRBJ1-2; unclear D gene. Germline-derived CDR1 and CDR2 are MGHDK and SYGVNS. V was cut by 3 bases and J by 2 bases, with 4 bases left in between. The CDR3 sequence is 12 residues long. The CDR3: CASSEVNYGYTF. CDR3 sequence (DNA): TGTGCCAGCAGTGAGGTAAACTATGGCTACACCTTC.

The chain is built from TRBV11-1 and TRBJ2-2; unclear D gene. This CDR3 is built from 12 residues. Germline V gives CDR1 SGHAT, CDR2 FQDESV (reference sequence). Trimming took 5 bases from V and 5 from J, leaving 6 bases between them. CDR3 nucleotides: TGTGCCAGCAGCCCAAGAACCGGGGAGCTGTTTTTT. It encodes CASSPRTGELFF. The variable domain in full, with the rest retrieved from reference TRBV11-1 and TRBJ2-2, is EAEVAQSPRYKITEKSQAVAFWCDPISGHATLYWYRQILGQGPELLVQFQDESVVDDSQLPKDRFSAERLKGVDSTLKIQPAELGDSAMYLCASSPRTGELFFGEGSRLTVL.

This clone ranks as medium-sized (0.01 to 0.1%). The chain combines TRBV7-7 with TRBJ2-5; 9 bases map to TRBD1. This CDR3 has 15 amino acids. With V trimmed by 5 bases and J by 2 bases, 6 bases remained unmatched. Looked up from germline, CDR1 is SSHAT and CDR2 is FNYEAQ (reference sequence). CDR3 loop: CASSPTGTGQETQYF. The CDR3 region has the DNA TGTGCCAGCAGCCCAACCGGGACAGGGCAAGAGACCCAGTACTTC.

The CDR3 loop reads CASSVVPSGRAKNIQYF. In DNA, the CDR3 is TGTGCCAGCAGCGTAGTACCCAGCGGGAGAGCCAAAAACATTCAGTACTTC. V gene TRBV9 combines with J gene TRBJ2-4; 8 bases map to TRBD2. The CDR3 contains 17 residues. V lost 0 bases and J lost 0; bases outside the gene matches: 5. CDR1 and CDR2 from the germline V gene are SGDLS and YYNGEE.

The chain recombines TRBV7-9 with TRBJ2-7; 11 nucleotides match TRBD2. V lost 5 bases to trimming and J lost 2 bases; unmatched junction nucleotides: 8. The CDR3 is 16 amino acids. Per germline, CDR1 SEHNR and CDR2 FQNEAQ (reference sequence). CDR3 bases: TGTGCCAGCAGCCCGGAGACTAGCGGGATCCCCTACGAGCAGTACTTC. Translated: CASSPETSGIPYEQYF.

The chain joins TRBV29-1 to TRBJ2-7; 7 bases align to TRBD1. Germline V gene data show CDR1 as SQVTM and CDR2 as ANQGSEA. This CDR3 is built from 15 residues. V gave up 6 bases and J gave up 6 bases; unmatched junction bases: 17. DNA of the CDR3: TGCAGCGTCTCAGAGGGTGGGACAGTTGCCCGCGAGCAGTACTTC. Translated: CSVSEGGTVAREQYF.

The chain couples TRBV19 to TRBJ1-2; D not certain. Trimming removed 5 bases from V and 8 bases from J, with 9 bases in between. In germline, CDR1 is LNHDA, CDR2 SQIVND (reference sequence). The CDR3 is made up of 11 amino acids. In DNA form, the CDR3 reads TGTGCCAGTAGTTTCACGGACGGCTACACCTTC. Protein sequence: CASSFTDGYTF.

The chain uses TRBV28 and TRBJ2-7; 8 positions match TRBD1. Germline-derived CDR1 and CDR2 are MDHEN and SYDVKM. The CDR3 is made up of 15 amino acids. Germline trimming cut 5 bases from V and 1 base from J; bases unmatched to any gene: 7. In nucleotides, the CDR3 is TGTGCCAGCAGTACCGTGGGACAGGTGTCCTACGAGCAGTACTTC. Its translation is CASSTVGQVSYEQYF. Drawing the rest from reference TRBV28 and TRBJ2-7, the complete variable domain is DVKVTQSSRYLVKRTGEKVFLECVQDMDHENMFWYRQDPGLGLRLIYFSYDVKMKEKGDIPEGYSVSREKKERFSLILESASTNQTSMYLCASSTVGQVSYEQYFGPGTRLTVT.

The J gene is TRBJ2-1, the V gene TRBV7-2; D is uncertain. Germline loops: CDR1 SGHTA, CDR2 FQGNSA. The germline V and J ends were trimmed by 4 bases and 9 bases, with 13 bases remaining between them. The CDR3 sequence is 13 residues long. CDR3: CASSSGPFGEQFF. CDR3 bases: TGTGCCAGCAGCTCCGGGCCCTTCGGTGAGCAGTTCTTC. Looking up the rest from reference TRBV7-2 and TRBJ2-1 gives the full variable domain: GAGVSQSPSNKVTEKGKDVELRCDPISGHTALYWYRQSLGQGLEFLIYFQGNSAPDKSGLPSDRFSAERTGGSVSTLTIQRTQQEDSAVYLCASSSGPFGEQFFGPGTRLTVL.

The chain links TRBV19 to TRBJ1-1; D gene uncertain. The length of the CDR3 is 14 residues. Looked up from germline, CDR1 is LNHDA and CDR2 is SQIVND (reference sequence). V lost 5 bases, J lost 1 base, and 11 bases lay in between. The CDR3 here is CASSYLSANTEAFF. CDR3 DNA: TGTGCCAGTAGTTACCTTTCAGCGAACACTGAAGCTTTCTTT.

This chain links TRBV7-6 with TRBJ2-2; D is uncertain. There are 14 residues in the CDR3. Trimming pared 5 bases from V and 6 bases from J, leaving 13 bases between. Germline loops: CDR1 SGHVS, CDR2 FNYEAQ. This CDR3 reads CASSRLERPGELFF. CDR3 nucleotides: TGTGCCAGCAGCCGGTTAGAGAGACCCGGGGAGCTGTTTTTT.

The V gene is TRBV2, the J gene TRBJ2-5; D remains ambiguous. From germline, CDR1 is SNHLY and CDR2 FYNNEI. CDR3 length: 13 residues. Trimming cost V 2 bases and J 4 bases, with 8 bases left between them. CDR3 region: CASSERVRETQYF. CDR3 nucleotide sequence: TGTGCCAGCAGTGAAAGGGTCCGAGAGACCCAGTACTTC.